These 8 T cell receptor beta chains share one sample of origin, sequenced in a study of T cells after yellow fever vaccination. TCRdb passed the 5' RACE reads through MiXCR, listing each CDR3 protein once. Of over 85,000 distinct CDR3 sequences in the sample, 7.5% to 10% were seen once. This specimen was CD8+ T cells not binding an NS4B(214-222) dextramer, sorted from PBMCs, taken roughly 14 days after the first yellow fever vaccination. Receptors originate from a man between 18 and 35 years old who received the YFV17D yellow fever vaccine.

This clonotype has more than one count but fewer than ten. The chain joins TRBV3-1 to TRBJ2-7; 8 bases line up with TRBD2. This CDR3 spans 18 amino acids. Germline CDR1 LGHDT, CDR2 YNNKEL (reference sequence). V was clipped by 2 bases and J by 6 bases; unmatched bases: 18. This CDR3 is CASSQIPGTRGFGGEQYF. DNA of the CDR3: TGTGCCAGCAGCCAAATACCCGGGACTAGAGGCTTCGGTGGCGAGCAGTACTTC.

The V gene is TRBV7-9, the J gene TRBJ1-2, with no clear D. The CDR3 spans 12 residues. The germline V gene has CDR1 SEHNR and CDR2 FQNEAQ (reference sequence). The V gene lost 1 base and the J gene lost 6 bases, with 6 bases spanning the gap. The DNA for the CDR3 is TGTGCCAGCAGCTTAGGGACCGATGGCTACACCTTC. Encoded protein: CASSLGTDGYTF.

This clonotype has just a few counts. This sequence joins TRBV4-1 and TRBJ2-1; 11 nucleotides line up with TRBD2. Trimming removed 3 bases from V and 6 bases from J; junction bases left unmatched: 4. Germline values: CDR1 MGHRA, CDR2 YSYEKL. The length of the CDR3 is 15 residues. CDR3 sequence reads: CASSHTSGGLNEQFF. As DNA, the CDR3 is TGCGCCAGCAGCCACACTAGCGGGGGTCTCAATGAGCAGTTCTTC.

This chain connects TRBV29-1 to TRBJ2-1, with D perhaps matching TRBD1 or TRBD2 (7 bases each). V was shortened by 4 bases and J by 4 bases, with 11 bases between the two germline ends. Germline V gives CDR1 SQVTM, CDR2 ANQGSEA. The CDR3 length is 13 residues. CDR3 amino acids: CSVGGGQYNEQFF. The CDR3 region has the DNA TGCAGCGTTGGCGGGGGACAGTACAATGAGCAGTTCTTC.

The CDR3 region is CASSLDQDPRQNEQFF. In nucleotides, the CDR3 is TGTGCCAGCAGTTTAGATCAGGACCCAAGACAGAATGAGCAGTTCTTC. The rearrangement links TRBV12-3 or TRBV12-4 to TRBJ2-1, with D possibly TRBD1 on 5 matching bases. The CDR3 consists of 16 residues. Trimming left V 1 base short and J 7 bases short, with 17 bases between.

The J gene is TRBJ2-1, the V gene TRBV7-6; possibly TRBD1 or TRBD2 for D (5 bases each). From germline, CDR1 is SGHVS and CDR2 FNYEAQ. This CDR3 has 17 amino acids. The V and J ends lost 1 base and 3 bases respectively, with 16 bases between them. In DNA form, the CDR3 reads TGTGCCAGCAGCTTAGAGAATCCCGGGACCTTCTACAATGAGCAGTTCTTC. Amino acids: CASSLENPGTFYNEQFF.

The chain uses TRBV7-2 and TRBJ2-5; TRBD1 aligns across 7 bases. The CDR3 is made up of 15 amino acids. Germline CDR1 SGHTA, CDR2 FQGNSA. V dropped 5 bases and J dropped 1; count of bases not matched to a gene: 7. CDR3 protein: CASSTWDSIQETQYF. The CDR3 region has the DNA TGTGCCAGCAGCACCTGGGACAGCATCCAAGAGACCCAGTACTTC.

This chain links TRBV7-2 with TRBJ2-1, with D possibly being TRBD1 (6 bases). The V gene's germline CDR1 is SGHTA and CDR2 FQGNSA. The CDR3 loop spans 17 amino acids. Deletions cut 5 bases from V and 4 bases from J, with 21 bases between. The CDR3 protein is CASSPRGRDKEYNEQFF. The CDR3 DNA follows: TGTGCCAGCAGCCCCCGGGGCCGGGACAAAGAATACAATGAGCAGTTCTTC. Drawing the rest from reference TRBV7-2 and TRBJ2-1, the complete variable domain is GAGVSQSPSNKVTEKGKDVELRCDPISGHTALYWYRQSLGQGLEFLIYFQGNSAPDKSGLPSDRFSAERTGGSVSTLTIQRTQQEDSAVYLCASSPRGRDKEYNEQFFGPGTRLTVL.